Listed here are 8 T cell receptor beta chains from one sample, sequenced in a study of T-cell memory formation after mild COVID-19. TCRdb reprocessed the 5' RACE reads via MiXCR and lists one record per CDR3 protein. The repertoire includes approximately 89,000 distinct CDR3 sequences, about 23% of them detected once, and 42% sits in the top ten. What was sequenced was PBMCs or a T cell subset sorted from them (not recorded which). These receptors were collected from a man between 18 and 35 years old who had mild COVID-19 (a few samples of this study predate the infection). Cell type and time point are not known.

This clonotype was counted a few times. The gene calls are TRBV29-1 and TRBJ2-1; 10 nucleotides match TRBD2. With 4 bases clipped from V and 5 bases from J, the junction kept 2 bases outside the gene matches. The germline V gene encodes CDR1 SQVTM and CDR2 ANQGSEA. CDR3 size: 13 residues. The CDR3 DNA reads TGCAGCGTTGTCCTAGCGGGGGACAATGAGCAGTTCTTC. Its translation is CSVVLAGDNEQFF.

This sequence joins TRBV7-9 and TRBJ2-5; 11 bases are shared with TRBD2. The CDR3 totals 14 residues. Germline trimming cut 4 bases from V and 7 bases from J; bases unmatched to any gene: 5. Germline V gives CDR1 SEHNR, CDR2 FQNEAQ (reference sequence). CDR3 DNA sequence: TGTGCCAGCAGCTCGACTAGCGGGGCGGCGACCCAGTACTTC. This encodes CASSSTSGAATQYF. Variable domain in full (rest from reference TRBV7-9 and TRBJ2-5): DTGVSQNPRHKITKRGQNVTFRCDPISEHNRLYWYRQTLGQGPEFLTYFQNEAQLEKSRLLSDRFSAERPKGSFSTLEIQRTEQGDSAMYLCASSSTSGAATQYFGPGTRLLVL.

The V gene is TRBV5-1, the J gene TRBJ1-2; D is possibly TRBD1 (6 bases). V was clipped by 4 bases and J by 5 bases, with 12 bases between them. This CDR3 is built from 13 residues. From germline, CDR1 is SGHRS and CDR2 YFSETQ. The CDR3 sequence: CASSHQGGYGYTF. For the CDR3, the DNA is TGCGCCAGCAGCCACCAAGGGGGTTATGGCTACACCTTC.

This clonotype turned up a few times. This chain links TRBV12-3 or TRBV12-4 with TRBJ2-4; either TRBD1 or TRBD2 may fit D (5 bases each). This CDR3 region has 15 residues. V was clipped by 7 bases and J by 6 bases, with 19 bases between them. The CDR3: CASMGPPNEGNIQYF. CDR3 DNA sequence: TGTGCCAGCATGGGGCCCCCAAACGAGGGAAACATTCAGTACTTC.

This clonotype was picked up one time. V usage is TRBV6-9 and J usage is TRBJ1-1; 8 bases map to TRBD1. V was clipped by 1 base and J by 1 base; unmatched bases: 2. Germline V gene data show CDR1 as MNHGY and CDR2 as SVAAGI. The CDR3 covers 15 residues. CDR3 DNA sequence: TGTGCCAGCAGTTATTGGACAGGGCCGAACACTGAAGCTTTCTTT. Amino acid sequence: CASSYWTGPNTEAFF.

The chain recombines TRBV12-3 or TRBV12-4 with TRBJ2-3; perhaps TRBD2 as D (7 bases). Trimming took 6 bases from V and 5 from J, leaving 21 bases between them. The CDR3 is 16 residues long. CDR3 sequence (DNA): TGTGCCAGCAGAAATGGGGGGGACACGTCCCGAGATACGCAGTATTTT. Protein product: CASRNGGDTSRDTQYF.

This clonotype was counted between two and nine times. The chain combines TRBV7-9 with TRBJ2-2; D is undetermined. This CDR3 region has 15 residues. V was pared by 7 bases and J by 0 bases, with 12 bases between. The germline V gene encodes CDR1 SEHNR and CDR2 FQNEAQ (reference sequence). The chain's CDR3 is CASTLTAPNTGELFF. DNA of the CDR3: TGTGCCAGCACCCTTACTGCACCGAACACCGGGGAGCTGTTTTTT. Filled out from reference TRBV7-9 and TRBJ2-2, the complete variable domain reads DTGVSQNPRHKITKRGQNVTFRCDPISEHNRLYWYRQTLGQGPEFLTYFQNEAQLEKSRLLSDRFSAERPKGSFSTLEIQRTEQGDSAMYLCASTLTAPNTGELFFGEGSRLTVL.

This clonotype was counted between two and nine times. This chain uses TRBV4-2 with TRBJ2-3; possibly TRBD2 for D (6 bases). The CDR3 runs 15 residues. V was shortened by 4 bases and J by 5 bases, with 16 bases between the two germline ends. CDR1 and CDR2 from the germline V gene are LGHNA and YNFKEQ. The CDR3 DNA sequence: TGTGCCAGCAGCCGCCGCAAGGGGCGGGGAGATACGCAGTATTTT. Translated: CASSRRKGRGDTQYF.